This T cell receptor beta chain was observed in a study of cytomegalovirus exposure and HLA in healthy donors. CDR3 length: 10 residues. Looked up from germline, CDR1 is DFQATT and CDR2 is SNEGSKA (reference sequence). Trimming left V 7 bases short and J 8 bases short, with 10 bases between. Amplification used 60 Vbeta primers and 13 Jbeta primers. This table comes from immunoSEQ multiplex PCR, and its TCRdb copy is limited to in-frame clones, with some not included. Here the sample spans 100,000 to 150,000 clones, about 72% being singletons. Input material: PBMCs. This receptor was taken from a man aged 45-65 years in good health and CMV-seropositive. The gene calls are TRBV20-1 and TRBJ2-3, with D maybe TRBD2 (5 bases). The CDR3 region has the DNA TGCAGTGTCGGGGAGAGTACGCAGTATTTT. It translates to CSVGESTQYF.